This T cell receptor beta chain was captured in a study of blood T cell repertoires in COVID-19. This CDR3 has 15 residues. V lost 3 bases, J lost 7 bases, and 7 bases stayed unmatched. The V gene's germline CDR1 is MNHEY and CDR2 SMNVEV (reference sequence). Libraries were prepared by immunoSEQ multiplex PCR; TCRdb keeps only in-frame clonotypes and omits some of them. The profile shows some 490,000 clones, 70% to 90% of them singletons. Clinical history reported by participants formed the basis on which cohorts were assigned. This chain joins TRBV27 and TRBJ1-5; 9 bases fit TRBD1. Sequenced material: PBMCs or T cells enriched from blood (not recorded which). The sequence was obtained from an older woman who had recovered from COVID-19. CDR3 nucleotide sequence: TGTGCCAGCAGTTTCCGACTCGACAGGGGGCAGCCCCAGCATTTT. As protein: CASSFRLDRGQPQHF.